This T cell receptor (beta chain) derives from a study of cytotoxic CD8 clonotypes in ibrutinib-treated CLL. Repertoires were generated with immunoSEQ multiplex PCR, while TCRdb's copy carries only in-frame clones and drops some. The sample carries roughly 30,000 clones, 70% to 80% recorded once. About this clone itself: The antigen remains undetermined.

Overall study findings and caveats: Patients had baseline clonality above age-matched healthy donors, and this clonality moved with circulating CD8+ T-cell counts. Rising at ibrutinib response, clonality subsequently fell back toward baseline at progression.

This CDR3 region has 17 residues. Germline V gene sequence: CDR1 MGHRA, CDR2 YSYEKL. V gave up 4 bases and J gave up 0 bases, with 15 bases separating them. The TCR comes from a human donor with chronic lymphocytic leukemia. Material: PBMCs, obtained after 36 months of ibrutinib treatment. The chain joins TRBV4-1 to TRBJ1-4; D is unclear. CDR3 sequence reads: CASSPNSNSATNEKLFF. The CDR3 DNA is TGCGCCAGCAGCCCCAATTCCAACAGTGCAACTAATGAAAAACTGTTTTTT.